Below, 10 T cell receptor beta chains from the same sample are listed, as sequenced in a study of identical twins. Using its own MiXCR run on the 5' RACE reads, TCRdb lists one record per CDR3 protein. Seen here are about 530,000 distinct CDR3 sequences, around 22% observed once, and the top ten hold about 0.48%. This sample also appeared in a second study, on yellow fever vaccine responses in identical twins.

Sequencing was done on a sample of CD4+ T cells sorted from blood. The receptors derive from a young woman in good health.

This chain joins TRBV19 and TRBJ2-7, with D possibly being TRBD2 (6 bases). Germline loops: CDR1 LNHDA, CDR2 SQIVND (reference sequence). The CDR3 has 13 residues. The V end lost 11 bases, the J end lost 0 bases, and 14 bases lay between the germline ends. CDR3 sequence reads: CAGSGPSSYEQYF. CDR3 in DNA: TGTGCCGGAAGCGGGCCCAGCTCCTACGAGCAGTACTTC.

This clonotype has more than one count but fewer than ten. This sequence joins TRBV5-6 and TRBJ2-7, with no clear D. Germline values: CDR1 SGHDT, CDR2 YYEEEE. V gave up 3 bases and J gave up 0 bases, with 16 bases separating them. CDR3 length: 16 residues. In nucleotides, the CDR3 is TGTGCCAGCAGCTCTAGGTCCCCTCTTCCCTCCTACGAGCAGTACTTC. Protein product: CASSSRSPLPSYEQYF.

This clonotype turned up a few times. The chain carries TRBV10-3 and TRBJ2-7; TRBD2 might be the D (7 bases). The CDR3 length is 16 residues. Trimming left V 0 bases short and J 0 bases short, with 12 bases between. The germline V gene has CDR1 ENHRY and CDR2 SYGVKD. The CDR3 nucleotides read TGTGCCATCAGTGAGTCGTCGGGGGGCCGCTCCTACGAGCAGTACTTC. Translating it yields CAISESSGGRSYEQYF.

The rearrangement uses TRBV20-1 and TRBJ1-4, with D uncertain. This CDR3 is 12 amino acids long. Germline V CDR1 and CDR2: DFQATT, SNEGSKA (reference sequence). V dropped 6 bases and J dropped 8 bases, with 13 bases sitting between them. The CDR3 sequence: CSASGSGEKLFF. The CDR3 nucleotides are TGCAGTGCGAGCGGATCGGGAGAAAAACTGTTTTTT.

V and J are TRBV2 and TRBJ2-1, with 7 nucleotides matching TRBD2. The V gene's germline CDR1 is SNHLY and CDR2 FYNNEI. CDR3 length: 14 residues. The V gene end was trimmed by 6 bases and the J gene end by 3 bases; junction bases not matched to a gene: 5. CDR3 in amino acids: CASRLGGSYNEQFF. The CDR3 bases are TGTGCCAGCAGGCTGGGGGGGAGCTACAATGAGCAGTTCTTC. Variable domain in full (rest from reference TRBV2 and TRBJ2-1): EPEVTQTPSHQVTQMGQEVILRCVPISNHLYFYWYRQILGQKVEFLVSFYNNEISEKSEIFDDQFSVERPDGSNFTLKIRSTKLEDSAMYFCASRLGGSYNEQFFGPGTRLTVL.

In this sample, this clonotype turned up a few times. The V and J genes are TRBV6-1 and TRBJ2-7, with D possibly being TRBD2 (5 bases). Trimming cost V 6 bases and J 4 bases, with 13 bases left between them. This CDR3 comprises 13 residues. From germline, CDR1 is MNHNS and CDR2 SASEGT. In DNA, the CDR3 is TGTGCCAGCAGCCGGACTCGTGGTTACGAGCAGTACTTC. It translates to CASSRTRGYEQYF.

This clonotype was seen ten or more times. The rearrangement links TRBV12-3 or TRBV12-4 to TRBJ2-2, with D perhaps TRBD2 (5 bases). V lost 6 bases and J lost 1, with 9 bases in between. This CDR3 comprises 14 residues. This CDR3 reads CASRGGLNTGELFF. The CDR3 DNA reads as TGTGCCAGCAGAGGCGGGCTGAACACCGGGGAGCTGTTTTTT.

There are a few counts of this clonotype. The rearrangement joins TRBV7-2 to TRBJ2-3; D gene ambiguous. Trimming removed 0 bases at V and 6 bases at J, with 7 bases between. Germline lookup yields CDR1 SGHTA and CDR2 FQGNSA. This CDR3 contains 13 residues. DNA of the CDR3: TGTGCCAGCAGCTTAGCGGCTAAGGATACGCAGTATTTT. Protein: CASSLAAKDTQYF.

Only a few counts were recorded for this clonotype. The rearrangement joins TRBV28 to TRBJ2-4, with a tentative D call TRBD1 (5 bases). The length of the CDR3 is 14 residues. CDR1 and CDR2 (germline): MDHEN, SYDVKM. Trimming stripped 4 bases from V and 4 bases from J, with 11 bases between. The CDR3 DNA is TGTGCCAGCAGTTCCAAGACAGCTAAAAACATTCAGTACTTC. It codes for CASSSKTAKNIQYF.

There are a few counts of this clonotype. This chain connects TRBV6-5 to TRBJ2-3; D perhaps matches TRBD2 (5 bases). The CDR3 has 15 amino acids. V was shortened by 4 bases and J by 0 bases, with 11 bases between the two germline ends. CDR1 and CDR2 from the germline V gene are MNHEY and SVGAGI. CDR3 bases: TGTGCCAGCAGTTCCGCTGGACTGAGCACAGATACGCAGTATTTT. Translating it yields CASSSAGLSTDTQYF.